This T cell receptor (beta chain) appears in the sequencing data of a study of cytomegalovirus exposure and HLA in healthy donors (TCRdb year 2017). Background on the whole study: An earlier analysis of approximately 590 of the donors reported approximately 300 Gb of sequence data and some 120 million unique TCR beta sequences from about 200 million T cells. Approximately 310 gigabases of sequencing data and approximately 85 million unique TCR sequences were included in an early release covering over 600 HLA-typed donors. Of the 350 to 400 genotyped donors, 65% to 90% fell in the genetic ancestry cluster associated with self-reported Caucasian donors. The study aimed to test whether signatures of past pathogen exposure could be identified by cataloging public T cell receptors. Using immunosequencing, the study profiled T cell repertoires from 666 subjects and related those repertoires to cytomegalovirus serostatus. In addition to the first cohort of approximately 670 subjects, a separate validation cohort of 120 different subjects was used. High-throughput TCR immunosequencing, statistical association of individual TCRs with disease status, and machine learning were combined to predict cytomegalovirus infection status. A later analysis re-analyzed previously published TCR beta repertoires from several hundred donors and added high-resolution HLA genotyping to study TCR occurrence patterns. In the later analysis, no new phenotypic data were used to find candidate immune exposures; instead, reliance was placed on TCR beta sequences and their occurrence across donors. To decide whether each TCR beta V gene segment behaved as functional or pseudogenic, an earlier analysis of approximately 590 of the donors relied on high-throughput TCR beta sequencing. Alongside the repertoire data, information on donor age, sex, ethnicity and CMV serostatus was compiled. A later genetic analysis took genome-wide SNP genotypes for about 55% of the roughly 700 donors and used that subset as a discovery cohort. Every repertoire in the discovery cohort had been generated on one and the same sequencing platform. Both class I and class II loci were covered by HLA typing, at four-digit resolution. The number of typed donors differed by locus: roughly 629-640 for A, B, C, DRB1 and DQB1; 522 for DQA1; over 600 for DPA1; and around 490 for DPB1. Because of strong linkage in the cohort, five DR-DQ haplotypes were treated as single units for association and clustering. Among 300 to 500 genotyped donors of the cohort, an average of roughly 230,000 unique TCR beta nucleotide sequences was sequenced per donor, of which 15% to 20% were non-productive. Paper-wide results and their limitations: In a later analysis, the rate of TCR association differed among HLA loci, with DRB1 alleles having the most associated TCRs and HLA-C alleles having the fewest. Presence/absence analyses assumed roughly uniform sequencing depth across donors, an assumption that may not hold. Most CMV-associated TCR beta chains appeared to be HLA-restricted in a later analysis, and the HLA associations seemed to be driven largely by CMV exposure. Three of the identified cytomegalovirus-associated TCR beta chains were confirmed in vitro to be specific for cytomegalovirus antigens. In an earlier analysis of some 550 of the donors, most TCR beta V segments were observed in productive rearrangements about 90% or about 30% of the time, broadly matching IMGT annotations. According to a later genetic analysis, donors in an Asian-associated ancestry cluster had fewer N-insertions in productive TCRs than the approximately 690-donor mean. In a later analysis, some 17,000 TCR beta sequences were associated with specific HLA alleles at a false discovery rate of 0.05. A later analysis reported that several top co-occurrence clusters appeared linked to parvovirus B19, influenza, CMV and Epstein-Barr virus. The classifier was reported to diagnose cytomegalovirus status with high specificity and sensitivity in both the original cohort and the validation cohort. A further reported finding was that TCR beta sequences accurately predicted the HLA-A and HLA-B alleles for most subjects in the first cohort. This cohort had only TCR beta chains sequenced, and the lack of alpha or paired-chain data limited which features could be detected. Because counts were too low, 15 or so rarely observed V segments, including chromosome 9 orphons, were excluded from the earlier analysis of 587 of the donors. The authors suggested that the approach could potentially be extended to other disease states and immunological phenotypes. The sequencing pipeline was judged likely to have produced a cluster of highly shared sequence variants as a technical artifact. Most TCR sequences were seen in very few donors, while some public TCRs were found in many individuals. In a later analysis, HLA-associated TCR beta chains showed more clonal expansion and lower generation probabilities than non-associated chains that were equally common. Immune exposure information for the cohort was limited to CMV serostatus. Because some donors lacked HLA typing at each locus, the association tests relied only on the typed subset. A total of 164 TCR beta chains were listed by the study as associated with cytomegalovirus. Correlated functional status among segregating V segments might be attributable to linkage disequilibrium, but an unknown experimental factor could not be ruled out. A later genetic analysis associated a missense DCLRE1C variant with V-gene and J-gene trimming of TCR beta chains, and an independent cohort replicated the association. Some IMGT-functional V segments, including TRBV6-2 and TRBV6-3, could not be distinguished by the 87-base-pair reads and were therefore excluded. Assigning TCR associations to individual alleles was difficult when HLA alleles, especially DR and DQ, strongly co-occurred.

The cohort consisted of some 730 healthy bone marrow donors. All cohort members were sampled while nominally healthy, although unrecorded immune exposures were likely present. The donor tested CMV seronegative and was one of the 352 seronegative cohort members. A peripheral blood sample was collected from each donor, and TCR beta sequencing was performed on peripheral blood mononuclear cells. Genomic DNA extraction from the blood cell samples was performed with the Qiagen DNeasy Blood Extraction Kit. As regards this clone: The antigen it recognizes is unknown. The record has no base qualities; no much larger clone is one base away.

Library generation was performed with the immunoSEQ multiplex PCR assay. For the multiplex PCR, a mixture combining 60 forward primers for TCR Vbeta segments and 13 reverse primers for TCR Jbeta segments was used. The CDR3 region of rearranged TCR beta genes was amplified from genomic DNA with a multiplex PCR assay. Amplified TCR beta libraries were sequenced as 87-base-pair reads on the Illumina HiSeq System. On the authors' methods: A later analysis tallied 80 million to 95 million unique TCR beta chains across the 666 repertoires, and 10 million to 11 million of those chains were shared by two or more donors. Raw reads were error-corrected and collapsed into unique sequences by a nearest-neighbor algorithm in which closely related sequences were merged to remove PCR and sequencing errors. V, D and J gene segments were assigned by aligning CDR3 sequences to IMGT reference sequences. For a sequence to be retained, a match of at least six nucleotides was required to both a V gene segment and a J gene segment. Rearrangements were classified as productive when the CDR3 lacked stop codons and remained in frame with V and J, and all other rearrangements were classified as non-productive. Following IMGT convention, CDR3 was defined as the stretch from the second conserved V-encoded cysteine to the conserved J-encoded phenylalanine. Sequences without an unambiguous match to a single V gene segment were excluded from the earlier analysis of a few hundred of the donors. In an earlier analysis of 587 of the donors, a V segment was called functional when productive rearrangements were above 56.7%, and segregating when the standard deviation between donors exceeded 5%. To diagnose cytomegalovirus status from the catalog of TCR beta chain sequences, a statistical classification framework was built. In a later analysis, TCR nucleotide sequences were compared against IMGT/GENE-DB human TR gene sequences so that V and J genes could be assigned. In a later analysis, CDR3 sequences and most-parsimonious VDJ recombination scenarios were assigned using the TCRdist pipeline. A later analysis defined each TCR beta chain by its CDR3 amino acid sequence plus V-gene family, and excluded reads lacking a unique V-gene family. In a later analysis, nearly 600 highly shared, low-generation-probability nucleotide sequences were removed to address suspected cross-contamination and a sequencing artifact. In a later analysis, a clonal expansion index for each public chain was calculated from normalized within-repertoire ranks of inferred template counts. Generation probabilities in a later analysis came from a VDJ recombination model fitted to out-of-frame rearrangements, and those results were checked against IGoR. A later analysis scored TCR-TCR, TCR-HLA and TCR-CMV co-occurrence with hypergeometric tests, applying a repertoire-size bias correction to TCR pairs. False discovery rates were estimated in a later analysis by permuting HLA or CMV assignments 20 times. In a later analysis, co-occurring TCRs were grouped with DBSCAN, and TCRdist sequence similarity was added when clustering was performed within HLA-allele-positive subsets. For co-occurrence clustering, repertoires with fewer than 30,000 or more than 120,000 public chains were excluded, along with five repertoires with anomalous nucleotide sharing. In TCRdb, the immuneACCESS table is reduced to in-frame sequences with V and J assigned. These tables do not hold every clone; where another copy was compared, an unresolved V gene accounts for under half, and the others remain unexplained. The V and J calls and clone size were taken over from that table, and D and trimming were inferred from the DNA. This sample lists 100,000 to 150,000 clones; about three quarters were detected once. The leading ten clones occupy less than 2% of the sample.

V and J lose 5 bases and 6 bases, and a span of 17 bases separates them. Via the germline V gene (reference sequence), CDR1 is LNHNV and CDR2 YYDKDF. The CDR3 runs 15 residues from the cysteine to the phenylalanine. This entry keeps only the CDR3 DNA: 45 bases, framed from base 1. The TCR was taken from a man aged 50-59 years in good health and CMV-seronegative. Input material: PBMCs. Here the chain combines TRBV15 and TRBJ1-5, with the identity of the D gene unclear. The CDR3 in this case is CATSLGPQVPQPQHF. The bases are TGTGCCACCAGCCTAGGCCCTCAAGTTCCTCAGCCCCAGCATTTT.